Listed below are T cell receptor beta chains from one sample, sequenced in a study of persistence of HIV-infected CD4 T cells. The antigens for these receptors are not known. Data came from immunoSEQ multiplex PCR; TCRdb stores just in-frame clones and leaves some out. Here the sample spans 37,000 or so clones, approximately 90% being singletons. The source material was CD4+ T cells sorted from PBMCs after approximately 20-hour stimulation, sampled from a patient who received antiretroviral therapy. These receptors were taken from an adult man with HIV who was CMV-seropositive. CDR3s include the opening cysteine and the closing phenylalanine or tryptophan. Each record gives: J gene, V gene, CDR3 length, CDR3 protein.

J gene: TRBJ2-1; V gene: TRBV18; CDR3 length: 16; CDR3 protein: CASSPGLAGRYNEQFF
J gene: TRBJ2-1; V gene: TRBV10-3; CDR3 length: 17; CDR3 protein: CAISESKGGSSYNEQFF
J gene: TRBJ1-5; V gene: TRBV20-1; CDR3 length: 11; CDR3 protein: CSARGVPAQHF
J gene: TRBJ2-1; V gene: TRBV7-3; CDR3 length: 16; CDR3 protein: CASSFGERVGRDEQFF
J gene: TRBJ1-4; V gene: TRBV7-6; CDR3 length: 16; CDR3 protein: CASARVVDPAGAKLFF
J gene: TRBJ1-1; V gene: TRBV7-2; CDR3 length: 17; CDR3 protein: CASSLTGQGARSTEAFF
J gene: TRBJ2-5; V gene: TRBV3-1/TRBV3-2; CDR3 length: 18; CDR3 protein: CASSQDSRVAGGEETQYF
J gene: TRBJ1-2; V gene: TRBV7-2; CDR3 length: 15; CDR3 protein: CASSPDRDNNYGYTF
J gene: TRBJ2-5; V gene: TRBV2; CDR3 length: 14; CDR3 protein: CASSDIPASEVQYF
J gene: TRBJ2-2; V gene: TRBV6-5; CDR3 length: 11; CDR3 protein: CAGTITGELFF
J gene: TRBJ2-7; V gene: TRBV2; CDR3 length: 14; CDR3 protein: CASSERSLSYEQYF
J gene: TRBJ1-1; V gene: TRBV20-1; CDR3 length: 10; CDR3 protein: CSASITEAFF
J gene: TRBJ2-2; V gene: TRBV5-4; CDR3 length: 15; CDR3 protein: CASSSGQTLGGELFF
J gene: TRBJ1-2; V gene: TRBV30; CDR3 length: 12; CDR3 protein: CAWSWDRYGYTF
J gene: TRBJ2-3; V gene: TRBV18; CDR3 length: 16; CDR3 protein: CASSPLAGQGTDTQYF
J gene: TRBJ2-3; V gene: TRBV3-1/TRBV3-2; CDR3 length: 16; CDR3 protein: CASSRRLAGRLDTQYF
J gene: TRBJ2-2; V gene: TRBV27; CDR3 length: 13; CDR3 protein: CASSLRNTGELFF
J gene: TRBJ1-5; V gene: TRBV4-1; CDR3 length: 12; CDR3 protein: CASSQGDQPQHF
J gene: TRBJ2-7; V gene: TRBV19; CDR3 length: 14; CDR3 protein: CASRNDRVSSEQYF
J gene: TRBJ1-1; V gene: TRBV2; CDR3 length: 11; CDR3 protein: CASSEGIEAFF
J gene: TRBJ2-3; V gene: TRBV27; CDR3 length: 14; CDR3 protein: CASSRWDGPDTQYF
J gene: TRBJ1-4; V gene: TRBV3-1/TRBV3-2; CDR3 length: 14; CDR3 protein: CASSAPGDGEKLFF
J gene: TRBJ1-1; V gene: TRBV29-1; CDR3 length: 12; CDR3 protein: CSGDRANTEAFF
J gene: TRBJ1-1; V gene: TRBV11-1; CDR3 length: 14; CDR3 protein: CASTMGGANTEAFF
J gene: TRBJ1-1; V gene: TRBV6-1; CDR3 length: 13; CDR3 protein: CASSERGNTEAFF
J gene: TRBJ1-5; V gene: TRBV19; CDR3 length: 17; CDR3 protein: CASSMGQGGGKAQPQHF
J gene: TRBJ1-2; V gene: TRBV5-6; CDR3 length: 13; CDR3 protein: CASSLAGGGGYTF
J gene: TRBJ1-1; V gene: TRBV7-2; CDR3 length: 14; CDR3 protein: CASSLVGLNTEAFF
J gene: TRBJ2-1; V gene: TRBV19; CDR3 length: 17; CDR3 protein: CASSPGGLTNRYNEQFF
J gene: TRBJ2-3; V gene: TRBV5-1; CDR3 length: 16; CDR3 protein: CASSLVPGGGTDTQYF
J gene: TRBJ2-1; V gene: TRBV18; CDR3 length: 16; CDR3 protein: CASSSYGGLSGNEQFF
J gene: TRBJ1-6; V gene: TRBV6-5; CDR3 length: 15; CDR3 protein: CASKTNREGRSPLHF
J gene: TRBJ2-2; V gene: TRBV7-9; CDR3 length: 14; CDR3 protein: CASSLEGRTGELFF
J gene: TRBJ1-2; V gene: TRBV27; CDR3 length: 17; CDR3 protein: CASSPAAGRVNSYGYTF
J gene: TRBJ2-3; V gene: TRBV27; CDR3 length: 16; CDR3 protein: CASSTGLAGDSDTQYF
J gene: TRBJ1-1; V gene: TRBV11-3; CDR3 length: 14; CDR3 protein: CASSARKGNTEAFF
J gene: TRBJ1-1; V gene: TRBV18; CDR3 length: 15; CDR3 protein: CASSPWGAANTEAFF
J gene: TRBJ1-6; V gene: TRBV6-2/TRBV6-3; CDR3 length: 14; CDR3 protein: CASCRDSNNSPLHF
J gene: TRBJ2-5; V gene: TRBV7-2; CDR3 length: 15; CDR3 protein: CASSGRRGGSGTQYF
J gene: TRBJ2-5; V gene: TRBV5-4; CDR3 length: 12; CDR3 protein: CASSFGKETQYF
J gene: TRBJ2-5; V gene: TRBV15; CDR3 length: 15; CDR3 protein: CATSTIGTGGETQYF
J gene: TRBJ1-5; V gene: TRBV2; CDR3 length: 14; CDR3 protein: CASSASGRRQPQHF
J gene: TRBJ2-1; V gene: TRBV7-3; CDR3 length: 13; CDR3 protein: CASSLRGLEQQFF
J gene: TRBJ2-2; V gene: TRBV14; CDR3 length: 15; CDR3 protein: CASSRLQGGPGELFF
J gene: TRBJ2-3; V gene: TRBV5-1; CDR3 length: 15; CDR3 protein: CASAMTGGGTDTQYF
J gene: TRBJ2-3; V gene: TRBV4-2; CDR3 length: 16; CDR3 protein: CASSQETSGKTDTQYF
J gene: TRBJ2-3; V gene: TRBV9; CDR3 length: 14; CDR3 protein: CASSARGWTDTQYF
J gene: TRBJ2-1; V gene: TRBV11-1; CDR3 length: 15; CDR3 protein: CASSFRREGRNEQFF